This entry describes one TCR beta chain. CD45RO-negative cells were positively selected for CCR7, leaving out terminally differentiated effector memory CD45RA+ cells. TCRdb's table, derived via immunoSEQ multiplex PCR, lists solely in-frame clones and lacks some. The sample has some 1,900,000 clones; about 95% are singletons. The data belong to a study of shared clonotypes between healthy human individuals. V dropped 7 bases and J dropped 5 bases, with 20 bases sitting between them. Germline V gene data show CDR1 as MDHEN and CDR2 as SYDVKM. CDR3 length equals 15 residues. V gene TRBV28 combines with J gene TRBJ1-2; tentative D call: TRBD1 (5 bases). This receptor was identified in a man between 18 and 35 years old in good health. What was sequenced was naive CD8+ T cells sorted from blood. The CDR3 reads CASNTRDLFGYGYTF. CDR3 DNA sequence: TGTGCCAGCAATACCAGGGACCTATTCGGATATGGCTACACCTTC.